The 9 T cell receptor beta chains below all came from one sample that was sequenced in a study of cytomegalovirus exposure and HLA in healthy donors. Vbeta (60) and Jbeta (13) primers were used in the PCR. Clones were sequenced by immunoSEQ multiplex PCR, and TCRdb holds only the in-frame ones, with some missing. The sample includes 90,000 or so clones, about 75% of them seen just once. Sequencing input: PBMCs. Receptors originate from a female donor in good health and CMV-seronegative.

The rearrangement joins TRBV15 to TRBJ2-2; 8 nucleotides match TRBD2. The V and J ends lost 4 bases and 3 bases, in that order; junction bases with no gene match: 4. The CDR3 contains 15 residues. Germline lookup yields CDR1 LNHNV and CDR2 YYDKDF (reference sequence). CDR3 protein: CATSTLADYTGELFF. CDR3 nucleotide sequence: TGTGCCACCAGCACACTAGCGGACTACACCGGGGAGCTGTTTTTT.

The rearrangement joins TRBV7-2 to TRBJ2-7; no firm D call. V was cut by 5 bases and J by 7 bases, with 15 bases left in between. The CDR3 spans 13 residues. Germline V gene data show CDR1 as SGHTA and CDR2 as FQGNSA. For the CDR3, the DNA is TGTGCCAGCAGCGAGGCCTCTTTTTGGGAGCAGTACTTC. This encodes CASSEASFWEQYF. The full variable domain, completed using reference TRBV7-2 and TRBJ2-7, is GAGVSQSPSNKVTEKGKDVELRCDPISGHTALYWYRQSLGQGLEFLIYFQGNSAPDKSGLPSDRFSAERTGGSVSTLTIQRTQQEDSAVYLCASSEASFWEQYFGPGTRLTVT.

The rearrangement joins TRBV15 to TRBJ1-1, with D possibly matching TRBD1 (5 bases). Trimming shortened V by 1 base and J by 6 bases, and 9 bases separated the two germline ends. The CDR3 contains 13 residues. The germline gives CDR1 LNHNV, CDR2 YYDKDF (reference sequence). CDR3 nucleotides: TGTGCCACCAGCAGAGGGGGCGAGGCTGAAGCTTTCTTT. Protein product: CATSRGGEAEAFF.

The J gene is TRBJ1-5, the V gene TRBV6-5; the D is unclear. Germline V lookup: CDR1 MNHEY, CDR2 SVGAGI. V shed 2 bases and J shed 4 bases, with 6 bases lying between them. This CDR3 spans 13 amino acids. CDR3 in DNA: TGTGCCAGCAGTTACCGGGTAAATCAGCCCCAGCATTTT. This translates into CASSYRVNQPQHF.

CDR3 residues: CASSVAEDRESRIQYF. The CDR3 DNA follows: TGTGCCAGCAGTGTAGCCGAGGACAGGGAAAGTCGAATTCAGTACTTC. V is TRBV6-1 and J is TRBJ2-4; TRBD1 matches 8 bases. Germline lookup yields CDR1 MNHNS and CDR2 SASEGT. The CDR3 runs 16 residues. V was clipped by 4 bases and J by 10 bases; unmatched bases: 15.

This sequence joins TRBV27 and TRBJ1-1, with 7 bases lining up with TRBD1. The length of the CDR3 is 13 residues. CDR1 and CDR2 from the germline V gene are MNHEY and SMNVEV (reference sequence). V trimming: 6 bases; J trimming: 3 bases; junction bases outside the gene matches: 4. In nucleotides, the CDR3 is TGTGCCAGCAGGTGGGACAGTTACACTGAAGCTTTCTTT. Amino acids: CASRWDSYTEAFF.

The chain combines TRBV4-2 with TRBJ1-1; D is perhaps TRBD1 (5 bases). CDR1 LGHNA and CDR2 YNFKEQ come from the germline V gene. This CDR3 is built from 12 residues. Trimming pared 1 base from V and 6 bases from J, leaving 6 bases between. The CDR3 here is CASSQVRAEAFF. The DNA of the CDR3 is TGTGCCAGCAGCCAAGTCAGGGCTGAAGCTTTCTTT.

This clone has a handful of counts. This rearrangement joins TRBV7-2 to TRBJ1-1; possible D gene TRBD1, 6 bases. This CDR3 is 14 amino acids long. CDR1 is SGHTA, CDR2 FQGNSA, per germline. Trimming pared 4 bases from V and 5 bases from J, leaving 14 bases between. The CDR3 here is CASSSEGGFTEAFF. In DNA form, the CDR3 reads TGTGCCAGCAGCTCCGAAGGGGGATTTACTGAAGCTTTCTTT.

The V call is TRBV5-1, the J call TRBJ1-2; the match to TRBD1 covers 7 bases. Trimming took 3 bases from V and 8 from J; bases not matched to a gene: 10. Germline CDR1 and CDR2: SGHRS and YFSETQ. The CDR3 has 14 residues. CDR3 protein: CASSSNTGVDGYTF. The CDR3 DNA is TGCGCCAGCAGCTCTAACACAGGGGTCGACGGCTACACCTTC.